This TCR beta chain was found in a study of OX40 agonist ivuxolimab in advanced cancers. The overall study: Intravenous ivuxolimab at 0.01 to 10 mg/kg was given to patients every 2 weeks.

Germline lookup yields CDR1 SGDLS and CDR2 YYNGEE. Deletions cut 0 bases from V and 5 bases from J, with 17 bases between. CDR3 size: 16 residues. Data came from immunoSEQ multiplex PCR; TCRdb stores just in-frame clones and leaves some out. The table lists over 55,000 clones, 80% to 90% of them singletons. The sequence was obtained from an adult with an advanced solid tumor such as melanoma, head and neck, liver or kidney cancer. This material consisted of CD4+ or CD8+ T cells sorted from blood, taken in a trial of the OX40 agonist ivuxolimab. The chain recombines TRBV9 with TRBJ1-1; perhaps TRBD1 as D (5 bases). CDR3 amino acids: CASSVDSIWGSTEAFF. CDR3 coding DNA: TGTGCCAGCAGCGTAGACTCAATTTGGGGGAGTACTGAAGCTTTCTTT.